This is a list of T cell receptor beta chains from one sample in a study of cytomegalovirus exposure and HLA in healthy donors. Generated by immunoSEQ multiplex PCR, the TCRdb table keeps only in-frame clones and is missing some. This table has fewer than 250,000 clones, about 80% appearing once. Material for sequencing was PBMCs. These receptors were collected from a man in his late teens or twenties in good health and CMV-seronegative. Both conserved end residues are part of each CDR3.

v_call,cdr3_aa
TRBV19,CASSARLAGKGETQYF
TRBV28,CASSLSFNEKLFF
TRBV28,CASSETGTGGHEQYF
TRBV9,CASSVGFQTGSTDTQYF
TRBV27,CASSPLTGPGELFF
TRBV6-5,CASSPGTQQGREQFF
TRBV14,CASSQGWGTLGARNTIYF
TRBV21-1,CASSKGDSRTGVLLSSPLHF
TRBV4-2,CASSQDERESSYNEQFF
TRBV28,CASRGSQGSGNTIYF
TRBV7-9,CASSPQWDRAGNEQFF